This T cell receptor beta chain was recovered during a study of CD8+CD57+ T cells in acquired aplastic anemia. Whole-study context: Mean DNA quantity obtained from sorted CD4+ and CD8+ cells was 3 to 4 ug.

The CDR3 is made up of 15 amino acids. Unmatched junction bases numbered 5, after V lost 2 bases and J lost 4 bases. Germline-derived CDR1 and CDR2 are LNHDA and SQIVND (reference sequence). TCR beta VDJ and CDR3 were profiled, and genomic DNA was the template. TCRdb independently ran MiXCR on the reads; one entry per CDR3 protein. The table includes 150,000 to 200,000 distinct CDR3 sequences, 64% detected once. This TCR derives from a human donor with severe aplastic anemia or a healthy control (not recorded which). Source material: sorted CD4+, CD8+, or CD8+CD57+ T cells (not recorded which) from PBMCs. The chain employs TRBV19 and TRBJ2-1; the match to TRBD2 covers 7 bases. CDR3 bases: TGTGCCAGTAGTATAACAAGCGGGGTTTACAATGAGCAGTTCTTC. It translates to CASSITSGVYNEQFF.